Sequencing of this T cell receptor beta chain was carried out in a study of cytomegalovirus exposure and HLA in healthy donors. 13 Jbeta primers and 60 Vbeta primers were used for the PCR. Produced via immunoSEQ multiplex PCR; TCRdb's table is partial and in-frame only. Of about 160,000 clones in the sample, about four fifths were seen once. J was trimmed by 10 bases and V by 6 bases; bases with no gene match: 5. This CDR3 has 13 residues. The germline gives CDR1 MNHGY, CDR2 SAAAGT. As for this clone: Its matching antigen is unknown.

Study results and limitations: The later analysis indicated that the majority of CMV-associated TCR beta chains appeared HLA-restricted. Cytomegalovirus-associated TCR beta chains were listed, numbering over 150.

Healthy bone marrow donors supplied every sample. In nominal health when sampled, donors likely had unrecorded immune exposures nonetheless. The clonotype was recovered from a man in his thirties or forties in good health and CMV-seronegative. Sequencing input: PBMCs. The rearrangement links TRBV6-8 to TRBJ2-1, with TRBD2 identical over 11 bases. The CDR3 sequence is CASRSTSGAEQFF. The CDR3 nucleotides read TGTGCCAGCAGGTCGACTAGCGGGGCGGAGCAGTTCTTC.